This TCR beta chain emerged from a study of T cells after yellow fever vaccination. For the study at large: Fractions low in cell number were prepared with SMART-Seq v4 Ultra Low Input. Study results and caveats: FACS-sorted repertoires could harbor abundant contaminating bulk-population clonotypes. A limited proportion of clonotypes was detected within both the CD4 and CD8 compartments.

The V end was cut by 2 bases, the J end by 5 bases, with 15 bases between. The germline CDR1 and CDR2 sequences are SNHLY and FYNNEI. This CDR3 region has 15 residues. Regarding this clonotype: The antigen is not known.

In making TCR cDNA, 5'RACE template switching added a universal primer site and UMIs to it. TCRdb ran MiXCR on the 5' RACE reads and lists one entry per CDR3 protein. Among 620,000 or so distinct CDR3 sequences listed, roughly an eighth were seen once. This TCR came from a man younger than 40 who received the YFV17D yellow fever vaccine. The chain couples TRBV2 to TRBJ2-5; a weak D match, TRBD1 (5 bases). Source: PBMCs, taken on the day of the yellow fever booster vaccination. The CDR3 sequence is CASSELVTGWETQYF. The CDR3 DNA sequence: TGTGCCAGCAGTGAATTAGTAACAGGCTGGGAGACCCAGTACTTC. The full variable domain, with the rest looked up from reference TRBV2 and TRBJ2-5, is EPEVTQTPSHQVTQMGQEVILRCVPISNHLYFYWYRQILGQKVEFLVSFYNNEISEKSEIFDDQFSVERPDGSNFTLKIRSTKLEDSAMYFCASSELVTGWETQYFGPGTRLLVL.